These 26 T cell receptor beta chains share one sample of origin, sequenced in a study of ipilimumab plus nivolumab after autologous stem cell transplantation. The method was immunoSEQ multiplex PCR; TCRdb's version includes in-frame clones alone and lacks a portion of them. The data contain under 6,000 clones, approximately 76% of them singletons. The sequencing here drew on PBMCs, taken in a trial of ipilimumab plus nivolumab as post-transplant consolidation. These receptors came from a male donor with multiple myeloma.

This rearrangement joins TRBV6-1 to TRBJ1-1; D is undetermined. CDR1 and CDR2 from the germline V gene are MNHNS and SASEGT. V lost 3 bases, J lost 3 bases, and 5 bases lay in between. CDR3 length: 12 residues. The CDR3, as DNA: TGTGCCAGCAGTGAGGGGTACACTGAAGCTTTCTTT. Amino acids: CASSEGYTEAFF.

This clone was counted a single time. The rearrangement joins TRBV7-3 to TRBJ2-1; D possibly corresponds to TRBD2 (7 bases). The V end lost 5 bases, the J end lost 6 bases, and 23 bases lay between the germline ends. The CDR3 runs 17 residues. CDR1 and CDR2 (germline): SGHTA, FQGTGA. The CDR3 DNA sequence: TGTGCCAGCAGCGCACTAGGACTAGGCGGGGGCATCAATGAGCAGTTCTTC. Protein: CASSALGLGGGINEQFF.

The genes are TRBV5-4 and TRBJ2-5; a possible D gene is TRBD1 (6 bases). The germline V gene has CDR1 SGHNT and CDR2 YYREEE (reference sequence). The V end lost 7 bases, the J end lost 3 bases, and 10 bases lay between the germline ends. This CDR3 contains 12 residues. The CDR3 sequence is CASGRQEETQYF. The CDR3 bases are TGTGCCAGCGGACGACAGGAAGAGACCCAGTACTTC.

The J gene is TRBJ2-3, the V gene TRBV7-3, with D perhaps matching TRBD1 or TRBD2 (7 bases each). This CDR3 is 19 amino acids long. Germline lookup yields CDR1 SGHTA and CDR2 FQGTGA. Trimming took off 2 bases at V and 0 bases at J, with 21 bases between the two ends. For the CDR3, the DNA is TGTGCCAGCAGCTTAGTAGGGGGCGCTCTAGCGGACAGCACAGATACGCAGTATTTT. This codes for CASSLVGGALADSTDTQYF. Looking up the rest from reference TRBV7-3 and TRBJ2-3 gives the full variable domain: GAGVSQTPSNKVTEKGKYVELRCDPISGHTALYWYRQSLGQGPEFLIYFQGTGAADDSGLPNDRFFAVRPEGSVSTLKIQRTERGDSAVYLCASSLVGGALADSTDTQYFGPGTRLTVL.

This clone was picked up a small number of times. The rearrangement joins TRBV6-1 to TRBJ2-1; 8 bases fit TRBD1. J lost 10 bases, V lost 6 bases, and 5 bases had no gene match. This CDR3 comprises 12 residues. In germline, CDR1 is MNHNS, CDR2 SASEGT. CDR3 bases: TGTGCCAGCAGCCTTCGGACAGGGGAGCAGTTCTTC. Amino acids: CASSLRTGEQFF.

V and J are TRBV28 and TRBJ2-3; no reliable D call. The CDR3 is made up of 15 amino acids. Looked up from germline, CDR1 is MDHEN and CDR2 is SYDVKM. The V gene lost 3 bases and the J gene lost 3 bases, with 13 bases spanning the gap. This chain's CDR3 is CASSFLRKRTDTQYF. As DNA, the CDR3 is TGTGCCAGCAGTTTCTTGCGCAAGAGAACAGATACGCAGTATTTT.

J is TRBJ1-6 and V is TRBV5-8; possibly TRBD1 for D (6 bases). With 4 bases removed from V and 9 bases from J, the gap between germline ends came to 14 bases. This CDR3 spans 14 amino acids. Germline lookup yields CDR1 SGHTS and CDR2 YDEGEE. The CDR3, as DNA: TGTGCCAGCAGCCGTGACAGGTCAGGTTCACCCCTCCACTTT. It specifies CASSRDRSGSPLHF.

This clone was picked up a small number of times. CDR3 in DNA: TGTGCCACCAGAAACCGACAGGACCCTAACTATGGCTACACCTTC. Its protein product is CATRNRQDPNYGYTF. This chain uses TRBV15 with TRBJ1-2; TRBD1 might be the D (6 bases). Germline V gene lookup returns CDR1 LNHNV and CDR2 YYDKDF (reference sequence). V gave up 6 bases and J gave up 0 bases, with 14 bases separating them. This CDR3 is built from 15 residues.

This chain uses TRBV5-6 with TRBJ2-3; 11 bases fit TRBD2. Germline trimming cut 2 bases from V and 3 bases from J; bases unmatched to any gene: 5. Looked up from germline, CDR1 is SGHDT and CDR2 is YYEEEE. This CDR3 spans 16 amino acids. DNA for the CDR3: TGTGCCAGCAGCTTCGAGACTAGCGGGGAAACAGATACGCAGTATTTT. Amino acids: CASSFETSGETDTQYF.

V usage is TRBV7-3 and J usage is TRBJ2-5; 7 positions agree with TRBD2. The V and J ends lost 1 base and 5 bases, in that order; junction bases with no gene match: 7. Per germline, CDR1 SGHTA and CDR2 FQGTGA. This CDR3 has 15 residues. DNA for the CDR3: TGTGCCAGCAGCTTAAGGGGCGGGGGTAGGGAGACCCAGTACTTC. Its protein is CASSLRGGGRETQYF.

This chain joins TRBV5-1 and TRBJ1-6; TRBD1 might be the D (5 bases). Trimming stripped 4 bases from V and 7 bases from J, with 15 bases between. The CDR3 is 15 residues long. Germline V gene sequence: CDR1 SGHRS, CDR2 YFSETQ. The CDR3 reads CASSRSGAPNSPLHF. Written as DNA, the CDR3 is TGCGCCAGCAGCCGATCTGGGGCCCCGAATTCACCCCTCCACTTT.

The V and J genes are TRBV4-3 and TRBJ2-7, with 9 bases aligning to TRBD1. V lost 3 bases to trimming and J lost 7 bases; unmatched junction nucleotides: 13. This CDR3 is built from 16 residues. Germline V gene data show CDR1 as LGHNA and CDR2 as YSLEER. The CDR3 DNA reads TGCGCCAGCAGCCAGCACCTATCGGGACAGGGCGGGGAGCAGTACTTC. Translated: CASSQHLSGQGGEQYF.

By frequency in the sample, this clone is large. CDR3 residues: CASSQGQGPGGNTIYF. The CDR3, as DNA: TGTGCCAGCAGCCAGGGACAGGGGCCGGGAGGAAACACCATATATTTT. This chain joins TRBV5-4 and TRBJ1-3; 10 positions match TRBD1. The CDR3 is 16 residues long. V shed 4 bases and J 4 bases; nucleotides not matched to a gene: 8. Germline V gene data show CDR1 as SGHNT and CDR2 as YYREEE (reference sequence).

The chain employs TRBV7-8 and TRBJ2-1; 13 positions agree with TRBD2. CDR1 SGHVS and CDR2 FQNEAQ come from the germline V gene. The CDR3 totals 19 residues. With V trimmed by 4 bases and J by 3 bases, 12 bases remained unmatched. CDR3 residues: CASSSGTSGAHQLYNEQFF. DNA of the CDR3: TGTGCCAGCAGCTCCGGGACTAGCGGGGCTCACCAGCTCTACAATGAGCAGTTCTTC. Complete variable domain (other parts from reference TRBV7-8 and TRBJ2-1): GAGVSQSPRYKVAKRGQDVALRCDPISGHVSLFWYQQALGQGPEFLTYFQNEAQLDKSGLPSDRFFAERPEGSVSTLKIQRTQQEDSAVYLCASSSGTSGAHQLYNEQFFGPGTRLTVL.

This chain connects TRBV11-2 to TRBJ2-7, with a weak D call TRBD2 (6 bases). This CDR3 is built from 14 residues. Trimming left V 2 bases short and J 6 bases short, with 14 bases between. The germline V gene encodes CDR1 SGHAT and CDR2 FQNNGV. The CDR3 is CASSLSSGRGEQYF. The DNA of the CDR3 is TGTGCCAGCAGCTTAAGTAGCGGTCGGGGCGAGCAGTACTTC.

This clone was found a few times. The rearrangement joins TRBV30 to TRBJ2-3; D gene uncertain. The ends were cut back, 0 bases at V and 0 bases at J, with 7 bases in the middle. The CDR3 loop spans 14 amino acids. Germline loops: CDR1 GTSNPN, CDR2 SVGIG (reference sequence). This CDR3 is CAWSVTASTDTQYF. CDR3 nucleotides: TGTGCCTGGAGTGTCACGGCTAGCACAGATACGCAGTATTTT.

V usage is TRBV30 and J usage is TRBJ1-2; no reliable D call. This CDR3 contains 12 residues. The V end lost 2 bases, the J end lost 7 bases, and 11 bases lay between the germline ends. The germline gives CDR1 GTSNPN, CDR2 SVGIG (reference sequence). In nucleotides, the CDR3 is TGTGCCTGGAGTCCGGGTCTTGGTGGCTACACCTTC. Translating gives CAWSPGLGGYTF.

CDR3 residues: CASSENRRGQFF. Written as DNA, the CDR3 is TGTGCCAGCAGTGAAAACCGACGGGGGCAGTTCTTC. The chain uses TRBV2 and TRBJ2-1; maybe TRBD2 (5 bases). Trimming took 2 bases from V and 12 from J, leaving 11 bases between them. The germline CDR1 and CDR2 sequences are SNHLY and FYNNEI. CDR3 length: 12 residues.

The CDR3 DNA reads TGTGCCAGCAGCGTAGGGCTCTCTGGGGCCAACGTCCTGACTTTC. Protein product: CASSVGLSGANVLTF. The gene calls are TRBV9 and TRBJ2-6; the D is unclear. The CDR3 has 15 residues. Germline V gene sequence: CDR1 SGDLS, CDR2 YYNGEE. V lost 0 bases, J lost 0 bases, and 4 bases lay in between.

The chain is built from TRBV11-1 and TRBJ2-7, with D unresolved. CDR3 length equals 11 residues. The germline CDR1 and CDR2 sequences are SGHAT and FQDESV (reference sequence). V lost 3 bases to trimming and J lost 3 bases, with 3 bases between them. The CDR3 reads CASSFSYEQYF. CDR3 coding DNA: TGTGCCAGCAGCTTTAGCTACGAGCAGTACTTC.

CDR3 in amino acids: CSVDSIMTGDEAFF. The CDR3 region has the DNA TGCAGCGTTGATTCGATCATGACAGGGGATGAAGCTTTCTTT. V usage is TRBV29-1 and J usage is TRBJ1-1; 8 bases line up with TRBD1. The CDR3 runs 14 residues. Looked up from germline, CDR1 is SQVTM and CDR2 is ANQGSEA. The V and J ends lost 3 bases and 7 bases, in that order; junction bases with no gene match: 10.

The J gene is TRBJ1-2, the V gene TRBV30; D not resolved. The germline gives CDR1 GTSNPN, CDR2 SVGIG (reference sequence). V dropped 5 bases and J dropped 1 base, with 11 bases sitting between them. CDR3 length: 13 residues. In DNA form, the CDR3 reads TGTGCCTGGCGAACCCCGGTTAACTATGGCTACACCTTC. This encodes CAWRTPVNYGYTF.

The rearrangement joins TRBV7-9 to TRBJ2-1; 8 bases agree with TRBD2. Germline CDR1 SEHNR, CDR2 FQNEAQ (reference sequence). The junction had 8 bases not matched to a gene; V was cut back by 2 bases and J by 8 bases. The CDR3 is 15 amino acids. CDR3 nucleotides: TGTGCCAGCAGCTTAAATTCGGGGGGGATCGATGAGCAGTTCTTC. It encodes CASSLNSGGIDEQFF.

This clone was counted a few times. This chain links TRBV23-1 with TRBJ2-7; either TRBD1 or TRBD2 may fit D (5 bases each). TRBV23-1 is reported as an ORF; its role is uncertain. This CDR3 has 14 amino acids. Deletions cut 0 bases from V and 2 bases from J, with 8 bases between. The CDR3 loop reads CASSQSGTAYEQYF. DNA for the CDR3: TGCGCCAGCAGTCAATCAGGGACGGCCTACGAGCAGTACTTC.

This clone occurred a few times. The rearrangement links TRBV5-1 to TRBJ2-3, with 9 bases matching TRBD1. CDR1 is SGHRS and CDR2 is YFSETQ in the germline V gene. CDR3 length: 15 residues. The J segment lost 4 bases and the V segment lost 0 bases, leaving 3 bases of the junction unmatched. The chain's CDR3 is CASSLGQGDSDTQYF. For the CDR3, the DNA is TGCGCCAGCAGCTTGGGACAGGGGGATTCAGATACGCAGTATTTT.

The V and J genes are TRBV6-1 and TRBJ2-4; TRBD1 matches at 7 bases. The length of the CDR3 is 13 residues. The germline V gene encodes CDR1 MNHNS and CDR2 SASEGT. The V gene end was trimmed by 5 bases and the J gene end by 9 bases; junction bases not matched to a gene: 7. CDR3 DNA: TGTGCCAGCAGTCTGACAGGGTTAGTCATTCAGTACTTC. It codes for CASSLTGLVIQYF.